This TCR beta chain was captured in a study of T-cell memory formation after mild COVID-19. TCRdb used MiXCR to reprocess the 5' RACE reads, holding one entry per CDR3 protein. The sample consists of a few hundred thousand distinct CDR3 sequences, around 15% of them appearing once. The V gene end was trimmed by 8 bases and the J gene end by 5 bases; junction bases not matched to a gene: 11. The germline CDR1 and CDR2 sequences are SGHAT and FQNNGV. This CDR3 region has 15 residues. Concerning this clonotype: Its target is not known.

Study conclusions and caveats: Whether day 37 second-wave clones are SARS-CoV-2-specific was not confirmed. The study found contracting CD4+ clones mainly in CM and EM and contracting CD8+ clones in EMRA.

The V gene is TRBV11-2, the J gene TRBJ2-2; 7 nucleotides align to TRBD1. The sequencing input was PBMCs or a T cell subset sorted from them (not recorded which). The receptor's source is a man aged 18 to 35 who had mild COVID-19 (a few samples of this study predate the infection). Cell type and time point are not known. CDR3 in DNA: TGTGCCAGCCGTGGGGTTCCCAGGGGGACCGGGGAGCTGTTTTTT. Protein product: CASRGVPRGTGELFF.